This T cell receptor beta chain was documented in a study of blood T cell repertoires in COVID-19. For the study at large: Donors in the United States, Italy and Spain gave samples during acute or convalescent COVID-19. Sources were T cells, B-cell-depleted T cells, or PBMCs; the material itself was cDNA or gDNA.

As originally analysed: The authors estimated nucleated cell counts from reference gene primer amplification. Only in-frame clones appear in the TCRdb table, and some are missing; sequencing was by immunoSEQ multiplex PCR. The V and J calls and clone size are taken from that table; D and trimming were inferred from the DNA. Altogether around 130,000 clones are present, less than 85% being singletons, with the ten largest covering less than 15%. The CDR3 extends over 19 amino acids. Per germline, CDR1 LNHDA and CDR2 SQIVND (reference sequence). Trimming at V came to 5 bases and at J to 0 bases, leaving 12 bases not matched to a gene.

The V call is TRBV19, the J call TRBJ2-4, with 11 bases fitting TRBD2. The TCR originated in a woman between 55 and 75 years old with acute or convalescent COVID-19. Source material: peripheral blood. The CDR3 is CASSSLMTSGALAKNIQYF. CDR3 DNA: TGTGCCAGTAGTTCATTAATGACTAGCGGGGCGCTAGCCAAAAACATTCAGTACTTC.